One T cell receptor (beta chain) is described in this entry. Original methodology: Estimation of nucleated cell counts relied on the amplification of reference gene primers. The data were produced by immunoSEQ multiplex PCR, yet TCRdb's version contains in-frame clones alone and is incomplete. V and J calls and clone size are copied from that table; D and trimming were computed from the DNA. The data contain roughly 100,000 clones, about 91% of them singletons. After removal of 1 base from V and 2 bases from J, the junction contained 4 bases not matched to a gene. Germline lookup yields CDR1 SGHAT and CDR2 FQNNGV. The CDR3 covers 15 residues. This entry is derived from a study of blood T cell repertoires in COVID-19. At the level of the study: The study drew acute and convalescent COVID-19 samples from the United States, Italy and Spain. The analysed material was cDNA or gDNA that came from T cells, B-cell-depleted T cells, or PBMCs.

This receptor was obtained from a woman at least 80 years old with active COVID-19. J is TRBJ2-7 and V is TRBV11-2; 8 bases are shared with TRBD1. The sequencing input was peripheral blood. This CDR3 is CASSLGTGTPYEQYF. CDR3 nucleotides: TGTGCCAGCAGCTTAGGGACAGGGACGCCCTACGAGCAGTACTTC.